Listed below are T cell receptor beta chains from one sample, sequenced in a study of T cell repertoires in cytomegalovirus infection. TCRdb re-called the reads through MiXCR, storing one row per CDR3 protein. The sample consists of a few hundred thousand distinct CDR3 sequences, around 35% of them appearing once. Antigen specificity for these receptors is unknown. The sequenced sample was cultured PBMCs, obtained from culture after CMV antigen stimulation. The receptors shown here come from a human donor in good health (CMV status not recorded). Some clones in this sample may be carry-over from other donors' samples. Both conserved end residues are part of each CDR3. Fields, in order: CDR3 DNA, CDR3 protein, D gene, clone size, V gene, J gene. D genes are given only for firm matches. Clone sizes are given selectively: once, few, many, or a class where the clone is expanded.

CDR3nt: TGTGCCAGTAGTATTGGGGTGGATCACTACAATGAGCAGTTCTTC
CDR3aa: CASSIGVDHYNEQFF
d_gene: .
abundance: .
v_gene: TRBV19
j_gene: TRBJ2-1

CDR3nt: TGTGCCAGCAGTTACGCAGGGCCCAACGAGCAGTACTTC
CDR3aa: CASSYAGPNEQYF
d_gene: .
abundance: .
v_gene: TRBV6-5
j_gene: TRBJ2-7

CDR3nt: TGTGCCAGCAGCTTCCCACAGGGGGCAACAGATACGCAGTATTTT
CDR3aa: CASSFPQGATDTQYF
d_gene: TRBD1
abundance: .
v_gene: TRBV7-9
j_gene: TRBJ2-3

CDR3nt: TGTGCCAGCAGTGGGGGACAGGGTTTTACCTACAATGAGCAGTTCTTC
CDR3aa: CASSGGQGFTYNEQFF
d_gene: TRBD1
abundance: .
v_gene: TRBV6-6
j_gene: TRBJ2-1

CDR3nt: TGTGCCAGCAGCATGGACGGGAACACCGGGGAGCTGTTTTTT
CDR3aa: CASSMDGNTGELFF
d_gene: .
abundance: .
v_gene: TRBV11-2
j_gene: TRBJ2-2

CDR3nt: TGTGCCAGCAGTACGTGGGAGAGTGAAAAACTGTTTTTT
CDR3aa: CASSTWESEKLFF
d_gene: .
abundance: .
v_gene: TRBV2
j_gene: TRBJ1-4

CDR3nt: TGTGCCAGTGGCGACAGGGGGCCTGAAAAACTGTTTTTT
CDR3aa: CASGDRGPEKLFF
d_gene: TRBD1
abundance: .
v_gene: TRBV19
j_gene: TRBJ1-4

CDR3nt: TGTGCCAGCAGTTTGAAAAGGTCTCAGCCCCAGCATTTT
CDR3aa: CASSLKRSQPQHF
d_gene: .
abundance: few
v_gene: TRBV12-3/TRBV12-4
j_gene: TRBJ1-5

CDR3nt: TGTGCCAGCAGTTTATACCAGGGCCGGGGCTACACCTTC
CDR3aa: CASSLYQGRGYTF
d_gene: .
abundance: many
v_gene: TRBV27
j_gene: TRBJ1-2

CDR3nt: TGTGCCAGCAGTTCCAGGGTAAGAGGAGATACGCAGTATTTT
CDR3aa: CASSSRVRGDTQYF
d_gene: .
abundance: few
v_gene: TRBV6-2/TRBV6-3
j_gene: TRBJ2-3

CDR3nt: TGTGCCAGCAGCGCCGTCGGGTTGCACATTCAGTACTTC
CDR3aa: CASSAVGLHIQYF
d_gene: .
abundance: .
v_gene: TRBV28
j_gene: TRBJ2-4

CDR3nt: TGTGCCAGCAGTCCTGGACTGGGGCCCTCCTACGAGCAGTACTTC
CDR3aa: CASSPGLGPSYEQYF
d_gene: .
abundance: few
v_gene: TRBV6-6
j_gene: TRBJ2-7

CDR3nt: TGCAGTGCCAACCCGACTAGCGGGGGTAGCACAGATACGCAGTATTTT
CDR3aa: CSANPTSGGSTDTQYF
d_gene: TRBD2
abundance: .
v_gene: TRBV20-1
j_gene: TRBJ2-3

CDR3nt: TGTGCCAGTAGTATAGAGGGGGCGCCCACCGGGGAGCTGTTTTTT
CDR3aa: CASSIEGAPTGELFF
d_gene: .
abundance: .
v_gene: TRBV19
j_gene: TRBJ2-2

CDR3nt: TGTGCCAGCAGTGTGTCTAGCGGGAGGCCCGGGGAGCTGTTTTTT
CDR3aa: CASSVSSGRPGELFF
d_gene: TRBD2
abundance: once
v_gene: TRBV6-4
j_gene: TRBJ2-2